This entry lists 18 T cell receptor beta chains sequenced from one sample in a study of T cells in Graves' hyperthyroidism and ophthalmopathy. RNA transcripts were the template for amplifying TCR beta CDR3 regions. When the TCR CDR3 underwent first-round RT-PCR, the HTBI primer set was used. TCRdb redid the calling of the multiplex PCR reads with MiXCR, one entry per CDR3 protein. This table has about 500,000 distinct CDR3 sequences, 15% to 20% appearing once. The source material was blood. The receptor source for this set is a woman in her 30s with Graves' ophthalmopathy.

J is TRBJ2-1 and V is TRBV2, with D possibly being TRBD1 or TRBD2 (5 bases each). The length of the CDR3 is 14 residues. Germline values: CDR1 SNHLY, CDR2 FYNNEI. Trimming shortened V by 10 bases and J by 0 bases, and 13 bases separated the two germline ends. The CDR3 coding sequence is TGTGCCACTAGGGACCACACCTCCTACAATGAGCAGTTCTTC. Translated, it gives CATRDHTSYNEQFF.

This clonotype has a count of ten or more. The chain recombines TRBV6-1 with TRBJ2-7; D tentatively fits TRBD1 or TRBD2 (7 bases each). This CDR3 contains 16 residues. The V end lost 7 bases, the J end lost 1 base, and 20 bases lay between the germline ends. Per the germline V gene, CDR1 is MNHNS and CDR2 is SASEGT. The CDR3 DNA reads TGTGCCAGCAAGTCCCCTAGCGGACAGGAATCCTACGAGCAGTACTTC. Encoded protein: CASKSPSGQESYEQYF.

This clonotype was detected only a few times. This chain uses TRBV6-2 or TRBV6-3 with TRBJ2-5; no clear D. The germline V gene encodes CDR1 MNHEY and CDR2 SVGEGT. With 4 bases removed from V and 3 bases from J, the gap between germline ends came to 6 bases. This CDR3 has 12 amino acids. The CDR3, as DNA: TGTGCCAGCAGTTTGATGGAAGAGACCCAGTACTTC. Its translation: CASSLMEETQYF.

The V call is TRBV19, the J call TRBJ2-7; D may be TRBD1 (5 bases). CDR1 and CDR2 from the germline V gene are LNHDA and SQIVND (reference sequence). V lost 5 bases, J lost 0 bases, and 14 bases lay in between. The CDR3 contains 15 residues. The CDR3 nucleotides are TGTGCCAGTAGTGCGGACACTACCCGCTCCTACGAGCAGTACTTC. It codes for CASSADTTRSYEQYF.

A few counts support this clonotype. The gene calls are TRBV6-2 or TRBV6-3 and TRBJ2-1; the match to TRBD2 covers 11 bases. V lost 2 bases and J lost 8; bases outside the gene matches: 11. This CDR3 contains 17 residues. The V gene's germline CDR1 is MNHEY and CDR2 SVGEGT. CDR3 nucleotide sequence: TGTGCCAGCAGTTACCCCCCTAGCGGGAGGTTTTCGTATGAGCAGTTCTTC. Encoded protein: CASSYPPSGRFSYEQFF.

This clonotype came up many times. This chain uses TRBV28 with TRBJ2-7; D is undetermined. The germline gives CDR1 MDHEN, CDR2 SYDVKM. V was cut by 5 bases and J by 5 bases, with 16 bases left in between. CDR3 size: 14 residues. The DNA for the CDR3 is TGTGCCAGCAGTCCCGTTAGGTATGGGGACGAGCAGTACTTC. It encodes CASSPVRYGDEQYF. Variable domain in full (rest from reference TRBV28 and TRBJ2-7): DVKVTQSSRYLVKRTGEKVFLECVQDMDHENMFWYRQDPGLGLRLIYFSYDVKMKEKGDIPEGYSVSREKKERFSLILESASTNQTSMYLCASSPVRYGDEQYFGPGTRLTVT.

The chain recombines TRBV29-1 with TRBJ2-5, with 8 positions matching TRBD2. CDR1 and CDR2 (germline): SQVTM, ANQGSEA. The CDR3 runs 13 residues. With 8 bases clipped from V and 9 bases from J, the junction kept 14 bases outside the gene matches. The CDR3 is CSPGGGTGSAQYF. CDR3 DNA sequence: TGCAGCCCCGGGGGGGGCACCGGATCGGCCCAGTACTTC.

For the CDR3, the DNA is TGTGCCAGCATTCAGGGGGGCTATGGCTACACCTTC. It codes for CASIQGGYGYTF. V and J are TRBV2 and TRBJ1-2; 7 bases agree with TRBD1. The CDR3 covers 12 residues. V gave up 7 bases and J gave up 4 bases; unmatched junction bases: 3. Germline CDR1 SNHLY, CDR2 FYNNEI.

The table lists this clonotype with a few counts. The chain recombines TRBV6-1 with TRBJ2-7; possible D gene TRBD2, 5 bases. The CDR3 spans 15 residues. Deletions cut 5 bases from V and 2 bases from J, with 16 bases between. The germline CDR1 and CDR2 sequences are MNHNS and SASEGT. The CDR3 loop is CASSFTRAETYEQYF. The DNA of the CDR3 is TGTGCCAGCAGTTTTACTAGGGCAGAGACCTACGAGCAGTACTTC.

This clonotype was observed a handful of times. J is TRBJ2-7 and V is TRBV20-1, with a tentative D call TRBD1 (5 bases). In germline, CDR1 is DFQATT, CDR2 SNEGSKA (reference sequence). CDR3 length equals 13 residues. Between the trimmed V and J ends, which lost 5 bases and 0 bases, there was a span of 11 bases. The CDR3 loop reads CSARPRGSYEQYF. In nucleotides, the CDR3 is TGCAGTGCTCGCCCTAGGGGCTCCTACGAGCAGTACTTC.

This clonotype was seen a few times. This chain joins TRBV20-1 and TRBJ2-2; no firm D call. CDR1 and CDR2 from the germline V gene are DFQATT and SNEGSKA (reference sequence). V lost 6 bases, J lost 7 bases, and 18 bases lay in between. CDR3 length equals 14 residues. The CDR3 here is CSARPSGPDGELFF. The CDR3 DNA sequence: TGCAGTGCCCGACCATCCGGTCCGGACGGGGAGCTGTTTTTT.

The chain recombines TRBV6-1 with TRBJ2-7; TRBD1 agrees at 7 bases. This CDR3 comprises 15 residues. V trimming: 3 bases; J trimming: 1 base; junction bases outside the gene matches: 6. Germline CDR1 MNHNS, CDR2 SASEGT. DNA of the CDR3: TGTGCCAGCAGTGAGTTCACAGGGGCATCCTACGAGCAGTACTTC. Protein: CASSEFTGASYEQYF.

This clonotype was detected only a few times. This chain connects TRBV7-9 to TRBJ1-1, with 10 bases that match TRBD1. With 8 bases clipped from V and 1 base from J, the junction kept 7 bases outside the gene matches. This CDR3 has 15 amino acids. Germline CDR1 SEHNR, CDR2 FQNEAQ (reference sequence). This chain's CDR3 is CASGQGGYANTEAFF. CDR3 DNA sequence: TGTGCCAGCGGACAGGGGGGGTATGCGAACACTGAAGCTTTCTTT.

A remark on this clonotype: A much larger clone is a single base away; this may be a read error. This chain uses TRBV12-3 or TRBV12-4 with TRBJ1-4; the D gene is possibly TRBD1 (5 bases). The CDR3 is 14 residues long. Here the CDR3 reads CSSSLRQSNEKLFF. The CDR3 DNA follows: TGTTCCAGCAGTCTTCGACAGAGCAATGAAAAACTGTTTTTT.

CDR3 sequence reads: CSAYGQGALTDTQYF. The CDR3 DNA reads TGCAGTGCGTACGGACAGGGGGCTTTGACAGATACGCAGTATTTT. The chain recombines TRBV20-1 with TRBJ2-3; 11 nucleotides line up with TRBD1. The CDR3 sequence is 15 residues long. V trimming: 6 bases; J trimming: 3 bases; junction bases outside the gene matches: 8. Germline lookup yields CDR1 DFQATT and CDR2 SNEGSKA (reference sequence).

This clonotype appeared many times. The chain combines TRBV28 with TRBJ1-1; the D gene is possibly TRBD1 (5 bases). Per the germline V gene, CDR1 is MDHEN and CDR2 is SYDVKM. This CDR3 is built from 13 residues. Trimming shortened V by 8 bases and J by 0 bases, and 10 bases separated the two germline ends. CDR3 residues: CASREGMNTEAFF. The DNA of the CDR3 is TGTGCCAGCCGGGAGGGGATGAACACTGAAGCTTTCTTT.

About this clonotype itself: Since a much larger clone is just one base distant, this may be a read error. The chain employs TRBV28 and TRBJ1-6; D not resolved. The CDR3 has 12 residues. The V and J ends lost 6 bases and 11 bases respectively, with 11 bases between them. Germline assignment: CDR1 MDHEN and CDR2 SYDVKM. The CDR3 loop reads CASREVFPPLHF. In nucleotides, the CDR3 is TGTGCCAGCAGAGAGGTTTTTCCACCCCTCCACTTT.

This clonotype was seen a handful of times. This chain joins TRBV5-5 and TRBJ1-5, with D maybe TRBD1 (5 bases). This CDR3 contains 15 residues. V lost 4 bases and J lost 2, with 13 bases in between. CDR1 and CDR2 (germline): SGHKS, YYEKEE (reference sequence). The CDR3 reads CASSPTAPGNQPQHF. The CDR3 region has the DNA TGTGCCAGCAGCCCGACAGCACCCGGCAATCAGCCCCAGCATTTT. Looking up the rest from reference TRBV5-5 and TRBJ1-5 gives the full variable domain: DAGVTQSPTHLIKTRGQQVTLRCSPISGHKSVSWYQQVLGQGPQFIFQYYEKEERGRGNFPDRFSARQFPNYSSELNVNALLLGDSALYLCASSPTAPGNQPQHFGDGTRLSIL.